This passage covers 27 T cell receptor beta chains from one sample sequenced in a study of read filtering for tumor transcriptome and immune sequencing. The library was built from around 400 ng RNA with molecular barcoded adaptors for alpha/delta and beta/gamma chains. TCRdb fed the reads into MiXCR, producing one record per CDR3 protein. The sample lists approximately 40,000 distinct CDR3 sequences, approximately 15% occurring once. Specimen: a population of CD138-negative cells sorted from bone marrow. Source of these receptors: a donor aged 40 or older with multiple myeloma.

This clonotype occurred many times. CDR3 amino acids: CSARDWTGRETQYF. CDR3 coding DNA: TGCAGTGCTAGAGATTGGACAGGGAGAGAGACCCAGTACTTC. This chain joins TRBV20-1 and TRBJ2-5; 8 positions agree with TRBD1. V was pared by 0 bases and J by 4 bases, with 4 bases of the junction left unmatched. Germline V gene lookup returns CDR1 DFQATT and CDR2 SNEGSKA (reference sequence). This CDR3 region has 14 residues.

The sample holds many counts of this clonotype. The gene calls are TRBV28 and TRBJ2-1; TRBD2 aligns across 10 bases. This CDR3 contains 15 residues. V lost 6 bases and J lost 4; bases outside the gene matches: 6. CDR1 and CDR2 (germline): MDHEN, SYDVKM. CDR3 in amino acids: CASSPASGGYNEQFF. In DNA form, the CDR3 reads TGTGCCAGCAGCCCAGCTAGCGGGGGTTACAATGAGCAGTTCTTC.

In its sample, this clonotype was seen many times. This chain joins TRBV6-5 and TRBJ2-1; tentative D call: TRBD2 (6 bases). V gave up 6 bases and J gave up 0 bases, with 12 bases separating them. CDR3 length: 15 residues. In germline, CDR1 is MNHEY, CDR2 SVGAGI. The CDR3 DNA reads as TGTGCCAGCAGCCGCGGGGCTAGCTCCTACAATGAGCAGTTCTTC. Translation: CASSRGASSYNEQFF.

The V gene is TRBV15, the J gene TRBJ1-5, with 9 bases lining up with TRBD1. The CDR3 has 15 amino acids. Trimming at V came to 2 bases and at J to 3 bases, leaving 2 bases not matched to a gene. The germline CDR1 and CDR2 sequences are LNHNV and YYDKDF (reference sequence). CDR3 in DNA: TGTGCCACCAGCAGAAGGACAGGGGTCAATCAGCCCCAGCATTTT. Protein: CATSRRTGVNQPQHF.

This clonotype showed up many times. The rearrangement links TRBV11-2 to TRBJ2-5; D might be TRBD1 (5 bases). In germline, CDR1 is SGHAT, CDR2 FQNNGV. Trimming removed 0 bases from V and 3 bases from J, with 11 bases in between. This CDR3 has 15 amino acids. The CDR3 loop is CASSLDQAGKETQYF. The DNA of the CDR3 is TGTGCCAGCAGCTTAGATCAGGCAGGGAAAGAGACCCAGTACTTC.

Comments on this clonotype: A much larger clone is a single base away; this may be a read error. Written as DNA, the CDR3 is TGCGCCAGCAGCTCAGGGGGTCCAGAAGATACGCGGTATTTT. This sequence encodes CASSSGGPEDTRYF. The chain employs TRBV5-1 and TRBJ2-3; 7 nucleotides match TRBD1. CDR1 is SGHRS, CDR2 YFSETQ, per germline. This CDR3 contains 14 residues.

This clonotype was observed many times. The V and J genes are TRBV5-4 and TRBJ2-7, with TRBD1 matching over 7 bases. Germline values: CDR1 SGHNT, CDR2 YYREEE (reference sequence). Losses at the gene ends were 4 bases for V and 7 bases for J; bases not matched to a gene: 8. The CDR3 is made up of 13 amino acids. The CDR3 loop is CASSPTGVGEQYF. The CDR3, as DNA: TGTGCCAGCAGCCCCACAGGGGTGGGTGAGCAGTACTTC.

On this clonotype itself: A much larger clone differs by one base, so this may be a read error. V usage is TRBV20-1 and J usage is TRBJ1-1; possibly TRBD1 for D (5 bases). V lost 5 bases and J lost 11, with 18 bases in between. From germline, CDR1 is DFQATT and CDR2 SNEGSKA (reference sequence). The CDR3 totals 12 residues. The CDR3 sequence is CSAVIFRVDAFF. The CDR3 nucleotides read TGCAGTGCTGTGATTTTCAGGGTTGACGCTTTCTTT.

This clonotype was counted ten times or more. The V and J genes are TRBV4-2 and TRBJ1-1; D is unresolved. From germline, CDR1 is LGHNA and CDR2 YNFKEQ. The CDR3 runs 16 residues. V dropped 0 bases and J dropped 5 bases, with 16 bases sitting between them. The CDR3 DNA reads TGTGCCAGCAGCCAAGAAACGACTCTCAGACGAACTGAAGCTTTCTTT. Its translation is CASSQETTLRRTEAFF.

This clonotype was seen repeatedly, ten times or more. The V call is TRBV7-9, the J call TRBJ1-6, with TRBD1 matching 8 bases. The CDR3 spans 17 residues. Trimming removed 1 base from V and 5 bases from J; junction bases left unmatched: 7. Germline V gives CDR1 SEHNR, CDR2 FQNEAQ (reference sequence). The CDR3 here is CASSLGDRRRHNSPLHF. DNA for the CDR3: TGTGCCAGCAGCTTAGGGGACAGGAGACGTCATAATTCACCCCTCCACTTT.

Comments on this clonotype: One end of the junction is discordant with germline, which a read error may explain. V usage is TRBV5-1 and J usage is TRBJ1-5; 7 bases agree with TRBD1. The CDR3 runs 15 residues. Germline V CDR1 and CDR2: SGHRS, YFSETQ. CDR3 residues: CASSSRTGSNQPQHF. The CDR3 DNA reads TGCGCCAGTAGCTCCCGGACAGGTAGCAATCAGCCCCAGCATTTT. Full variable domain (remainder filled in from reference TRBV5-1 and TRBJ1-5): KAGVTQTPRYLIKTRGQQVTLSCSPISGHRSVSWYQQTPGQGLQFLFEYFSETQRNKGNFPGRFSGRQFSNSRSEMNVSTLELGDSALYLCASSSRTGSNQPQHFGDGTRLSIL.

This clonotype was detected ten times or more. This rearrangement joins TRBV7-2 to TRBJ2-7; D might be TRBD2 (5 bases). The CDR3 sequence is 15 residues long. Germline V gene sequence: CDR1 SGHTA, CDR2 FQGNSA. Deletions cut 5 bases from V and 1 base from J, with 15 bases between. CDR3 DNA: TGTGCCAGCAGCCCGGCGACGGGGAAATCCTACGAGCAGTACTTC. This sequence encodes CASSPATGKSYEQYF.

A note on this clonotype: This sequence is one base from a far larger clone and is likely a read error. The V call is TRBV6-2 or TRBV6-3, the J call TRBJ1-6; TRBD1 matches at 8 bases. The DNA end is a closer match to TRBJ1-1, so the J assignment may be wrong. Germline V gene lookup returns CDR1 MNHEY and CDR2 SVGEGT. The CDR3 consists of 14 residues. CDR3 bases: TGTGCCAGCAGAAACCGGGACAGGAACACTGCAGCTTTCTTT. The encoded protein is CASRNRDRNTAAFF.

This clonotype has ten or more counts. This rearrangement joins TRBV9 to TRBJ2-4; D is uncertain. V was shortened by 2 bases and J by 6 bases, with 9 bases between the two germline ends. Germline V lookup: CDR1 SGDLS, CDR2 YYNGEE. There are 13 residues in the CDR3. The CDR3 reads CASSVSPGNIQYF. The CDR3 bases are TGTGCCAGCAGCGTGAGCCCGGGAAACATTCAGTACTTC.

This clonotype has at least ten counts. V is TRBV19 and J is TRBJ2-7, with no clear D. The ends were cut back, 4 bases at V and 1 base at J, with 8 bases in the middle. This CDR3 comprises 13 residues. Per germline, CDR1 LNHDA and CDR2 SQIVND (reference sequence). CDR3 in amino acids: CASSTDVSYEQYF. For the CDR3, the DNA is TGTGCCAGTAGTACGGACGTTTCCTACGAGCAGTACTTC. Full variable domain (rest looked up from reference TRBV19 and TRBJ2-7): DGGITQSPKYLFRKEGQNVTLSCEQNLNHDAMYWYRQDPGQGLRLIYYSQIVNDFQKGDIAEGYSVSREKKESFPLTVTSAQKNPTAFYLCASSTDVSYEQYFGPGTRLTVT.

By share, this clonotype ranks as medium-sized (0.01 to 0.1%). The V call is TRBV5-1, the J call TRBJ2-1, with 9 nucleotides matching TRBD2. The V and J ends lost 4 bases and 11 bases, in that order; junction bases with no gene match: 13. Germline loops: CDR1 SGHRS, CDR2 YFSETQ. CDR3 length: 15 residues. This chain's CDR3 is CASSTEGVAGAQQFF. In DNA, the CDR3 is TGCGCCAGCAGCACCGAGGGGGTAGCGGGGGCCCAGCAGTTCTTC.

This chain uses TRBV4-3 with TRBJ2-3, with a weak D call TRBD2 (5 bases). Trimming cost V 4 bases and J 9 bases, with 23 bases left between them. Germline CDR1 is LGHNA and CDR2 is YSLEER. The CDR3 consists of 16 residues. The CDR3 DNA is TGCGCCAGCAGCCGAGATGAGGGCCATGGCACGGAGACGCAGTATTTT. Residues: CASSRDEGHGTETQYF.

This clonotype was found many times. The chain couples TRBV18 to TRBJ2-3; D not certain. The CDR3 runs 13 residues. Germline V gene data show CDR1 as KGHSH and CDR2 as LQKENI. Trimming removed 2 bases from V and 1 base from J, with 4 bases in between. In nucleotides, the CDR3 is TGTGCCAGCTCACCATCGGGCACAGATACGCAGTATTTT. Its translation is CASSPSGTDTQYF. Together with reference TRBV18 and TRBJ2-3, the CDR3 gives the full variable domain: NAGVMQNPRHLVRRRGQEARLRCSPMKGHSHVYWYRQLPEEGLKFMVYLQKENIIDESGMPKERFSAEFPKEGPSILRIQQVVRGDSAAYFCASSPSGTDTQYFGPGTRLTVL.

Only a few counts were recorded for this clonotype. The conserved closing phenylalanine or tryptophan is absent in this CDR3, likely reflecting a read error. The gene calls are TRBV2 and TRBJ2-3; 7 bases match TRBD2. CDR1 is SNHLY and CDR2 is FYNNEI in the germline V gene. With 8 bases clipped from V and 0 bases from J, the junction kept 5 bases outside the gene matches. The length of the CDR3 is 14 residues. The CDR3, as DNA: TGTGCCAGCCAGGCGGGGGTGAGCACAGATACGCAGTATCTT. It specifies CASQAGVSTDTQYL.

This clonotype was recorded at least ten times. V usage is TRBV6-6 and J usage is TRBJ2-3; TRBD1 or TRBD2 may be the D gene (5 bases each). This CDR3 spans 14 amino acids. Trimming removed 6 bases at V and 2 bases at J, with 12 bases between. Germline loops: CDR1 MNHNY, CDR2 SVGAGI (reference sequence). The CDR3 DNA follows: TGTGCCAGCAGACCGGTGGGGGTCACAGATACGCAGTATTTT. Residues: CASRPVGVTDTQYF.

The chain has TRBV12-3 or TRBV12-4 and TRBJ2-2; D is uncertain. This CDR3 has 13 amino acids. V was trimmed by 10 bases and J by 0 bases, leaving 9 bases between them. The CDR3 loop is CATVAPNTGELFF. The CDR3 DNA reads as TGTGCCACCGTCGCCCCGAACACCGGGGAGCTGTTTTTT.

The rearrangement links TRBV7-8 to TRBJ1-5; TRBD1 matches at 7 bases. Germline loops: CDR1 SGHVS, CDR2 FQNEAQ. The CDR3 runs to 15 residues. V was clipped by 5 bases and J by 4 bases; unmatched bases: 8. The CDR3 protein is CASSPEQTGNQPQHF. CDR3 nucleotide sequence: TGTGCCAGCAGCCCCGAGCAGACAGGGAATCAGCCCCAGCATTTT.

This clonotype has at least ten counts. V usage is TRBV7-2 and J usage is TRBJ2-7; 7 bases line up with TRBD1. CDR3 length equals 15 residues. J was trimmed by 4 bases and V by 3 bases; bases with no gene match: 9. In germline, CDR1 is SGHTA, CDR2 FQGNSA. The CDR3 here is CASSFLGQSVYEQYF. The DNA of the CDR3 is TGTGCCAGCAGCTTTCTGGGACAGTCGGTGTACGAGCAGTACTTC.

The table lists this clonotype with a few counts. The chain recombines TRBV5-1 with TRBJ2-1; D gene unclear. The ends were cut back, 2 bases at V and 2 bases at J, with 20 bases in the middle. The germline CDR1 and CDR2 sequences are SGHRS and YFSETQ. This CDR3 is built from 18 residues. The CDR3 coding sequence is TGCGCCAGCAGCTTCGCCGACCAGTTATGGAGCCCCTACAATGAGCAGTTCTTC. Translating gives CASSFADQLWSPYNEQFF.

This chain uses TRBV20-1 with TRBJ2-7; 10 bases are a match to TRBD2. The germline V gene has CDR1 DFQATT and CDR2 SNEGSKA (reference sequence). CDR3 size: 13 residues. The V and J ends lost 2 bases and 4 bases, in that order; junction bases with no gene match: 2. In DNA form, the CDR3 reads TGCAGTGCTAGACTAGCGGGGGTTTACGAGCAGTACTTC. It codes for CSARLAGVYEQYF.

This clonotype was detected a few times. Possible read error: a much larger clone is one base away. The chain uses TRBV5-1 and TRBJ1-1; tentatively, D is TRBD1 (6 bases). This CDR3 has 14 residues. CDR1 and CDR2 (germline): SGHRS, YFSETQ. The CDR3 DNA reads as TGCGCCGGCAGCTTTCCAACTCGACAGGATCAACCTACTTTT. This translates into CAGSFPTRQDQPTF.

This chain links TRBV20-1 with TRBJ2-7, with D possibly being TRBD2 (6 bases). Looked up from germline, CDR1 is DFQATT and CDR2 is SNEGSKA (reference sequence). The ends were cut back, 3 bases at V and 5 bases at J, with 11 bases in the middle. The CDR3 has 12 residues. The CDR3 sequence: CSASGSVDEQYF. CDR3 coding DNA: TGCAGTGCTAGCGGGAGTGTGGACGAGCAGTACTTC.